The clone carrying this T cell receptor beta chain came up once. Its antigen is unidentified. Germline V gene lookup returns CDR1 MNHEY and CDR2 SMNVEV (reference sequence). CDR3 length: 15 amino acids. V was cut by 4 bases and J by 4 bases, with 16 bases left in between. The record originates from a study of shared clonotypes between healthy human individuals. Study-level background: Each donor contributed plates that comprised three CD4 naive, three CD4 memory, two CD8 naive and one CD8 memory. Whole-study findings and limits: Among donors, the sharing of clonotypes was expected to be influenced by sequencing depth.

The table came from immunoSEQ multiplex PCR; TCRdb's copy has only in-frame clones and leaves some out. The table shows roughly 2,300,000 clones, with about 90% occurring only once. Sequenced: naive CD4+ T cells from PBMCs. Subset indicated: CD45RA+ positively selected. The clonotype was recovered from a man aged 18 to 30 in good health. Some clones in this sample may be carry-over from other donors' samples. The chain has TRBV27 and TRBJ1-2, with D perhaps TRBD1 (5 bases). CDR3 amino acids: CASSSPGSGFYGYTF. The CDR3 region has the DNA TGTGCCAGCAGTTCACCAGGGAGCGGGTTCTATGGCTACACCTTC.